The next 25 T cell receptor beta chains were all read from a single sample in a study of cytomegalovirus exposure and HLA in healthy donors. Both 60 Vbeta primers and 13 Jbeta primers went into the PCR. This table comes from immunoSEQ multiplex PCR, and its TCRdb copy is limited to in-frame clones, with some not included. Seen here are over 100,000 clones, over 65% observed once, and the top ten hold 1.5%. The sample consisted of PBMCs. The receptors derive from a man aged 35-49 years in good health and CMV-seronegative.

Comment on this clone: An end of the junction differs from the germline gene, which may be a read error. J is TRBJ1-1 and V is TRBV7-9; D is undetermined. The CDR3 spans 14 residues. The germline gives CDR1 SEHNR, CDR2 FQNEAQ (reference sequence). CDR3 protein: CSSSLLGDYTEAFF. The CDR3 DNA sequence: TGTTCCAGCAGCTTATTGGGAGACTACACTGAAGCTTTCTTT.

This rearrangement joins TRBV5-1 to TRBJ2-4, with 7 bases identical to TRBD2. The CDR3 runs to 15 residues. The V gene's germline CDR1 is SGHRS and CDR2 YFSETQ. J gave up 7 bases and V 5 bases, and 12 bases lay outside the gene matches. Here the CDR3 reads CASRHTMGGDNIQYF. Here the CDR3 DNA reads TGCGCCAGCAGGCACACCATGGGGGGGGATAACATTCAGTACTTC.

Worth noting for this clone: One junction end does not reproduce the germline sequence, and a read error may be involved. This chain links TRBV7-9 with TRBJ2-1; 9 bases match TRBD2. Germline-derived CDR1 and CDR2 are SEHNR and FQNEAQ (reference sequence). The CDR3 length is 15 residues. CDR3 DNA sequence: TGTTCCAGCAGCTTCTCTAGCGGGGTCTACAATGAGCAGTTCTTC. This sequence encodes CSSSFSSGVYNEQFF.

In DNA form, the CDR3 reads TGTGCCAGCAGCTTGTCTAGCGGGAGCCTAAATGAGCAGTTCTTC. This codes for CASSLSSGSLNEQFF. The chain joins TRBV7-2 to TRBJ2-1; 10 bases are a match to TRBD2. Germline V CDR1 and CDR2: SGHTA, FQGNSA. This CDR3 spans 15 amino acids. V shed 3 bases, J shed 7 bases, and the junction held 6 bases outside the gene matches.

J is TRBJ1-4 and V is TRBV7-2, with 8 bases matching TRBD1. CDR3 length equals 13 residues. V lost 6 bases and J lost 6; bases outside the gene matches: 3. In germline, CDR1 is SGHTA, CDR2 FQGNSA. For the CDR3, the DNA is TGTGCCAGCAGTCTACAGGGGGATGAAAAACTGTTTTTT. Protein product: CASSLQGDEKLFF.

This clone appeared a single time. This chain connects TRBV19 to TRBJ2-2, with 10 bases lining up with TRBD1. V dropped 6 bases and J dropped 3; count of bases not matched to a gene: 4. The germline CDR1 and CDR2 sequences are LNHDA and SQIVND (reference sequence). CDR3 length: 15 residues. The CDR3 sequence: CASSDRGRDTGELFF. CDR3 DNA: TGTGCCAGTAGCGACAGGGGGCGCGACACCGGGGAGCTGTTTTTT.

The rearrangement joins TRBV30 to TRBJ1-1; no definite D call. Trimming cost V 1 base and J 1 base, with 13 bases left between them. This CDR3 region has 15 residues. Germline loops: CDR1 GTSNPN, CDR2 SVGIG (reference sequence). In DNA, the CDR3 is TGTGCCTGGAGTGCGCCCCTGACACAGAACACTGAAGCTTTCTTT. Translation: CAWSAPLTQNTEAFF.

This CDR3 is CASSQDPQGAVSGNTIYF. The DNA for the CDR3 is TGCGCCAGCAGCCAAGATCCCCAGGGGGCTGTGTCTGGAAACACCATATATTTT. The chain is built from TRBV4-3 and TRBJ1-3; TRBD1 matches at 8 bases. V dropped 0 bases and J dropped 1; count of bases not matched to a gene: 8. The CDR3 runs to 18 residues. Per the germline V gene, CDR1 is LGHNA and CDR2 is YSLEER.

The J gene is TRBJ1-6, the V gene TRBV5-1; D may be TRBD1 (6 bases). Trimming stripped 5 bases from V and 7 bases from J, with 16 bases between. This CDR3 is built from 15 residues. Per the germline V gene, CDR1 is SGHRS and CDR2 is YFSETQ. The CDR3 DNA sequence: TGCGCCAGCAGGGACGACAGGACTGGGAATTCACCCCTCCACTTT. Translated, it gives CASRDDRTGNSPLHF.

This chain joins TRBV11-1 and TRBJ2-1; tentatively, D is TRBD2 (6 bases). Germline V CDR1 and CDR2: SGHAT, FQDESV (reference sequence). The CDR3 is made up of 16 amino acids. V dropped 6 bases and J dropped 5 bases, with 20 bases sitting between them. The CDR3 region has the DNA TGTGCCAGCAGTTTTAGGAGGGGCGGGGTTAACAATGAGCAGTTCTTC. This sequence encodes CASSFRRGGVNNEQFF. Variable domain in full (rest from reference TRBV11-1 and TRBJ2-1): EAEVAQSPRYKITEKSQAVAFWCDPISGHATLYWYRQILGQGPELLVQFQDESVVDDSQLPKDRFSAERLKGVDSTLKIQPAELGDSAMYLCASSFRRGGVNNEQFFGPGTRLTVL.

The J gene is TRBJ2-5, the V gene TRBV19; D is perhaps TRBD1 (5 bases). CDR3 length: 16 amino acids. Germline V CDR1 and CDR2: LNHDA, SQIVND (reference sequence). Trimming removed 3 bases from V and 2 bases from J, with 16 bases in between. For the CDR3, the DNA is TGTGCCAGTAGTATGGGGCAGAGCAGAATACAAGAGACCCAGTACTTC. Translating gives CASSMGQSRIQETQYF.

This sequence joins TRBV30 and TRBJ1-3, with 8 bases lining up with TRBD1. In germline, CDR1 is GTSNPN, CDR2 SVGIG (reference sequence). CDR3 size: 16 residues. With 7 bases clipped from V and 0 bases from J, the junction kept 11 bases outside the gene matches. As DNA, the CDR3 is TGTGCCTCTAGGGTTCGGACAGGGCGCTCTGGAAACACCATATATTTT. Translation gives CASRVRTGRSGNTIYF.

This clone was recorded once. This chain joins TRBV28 and TRBJ1-4; no definite D call. CDR3 size: 15 residues. CDR1 is MDHEN, CDR2 SYDVKM, per germline. V was clipped by 5 bases and J by 3 bases, with 13 bases between them. CDR3 region: CASSRPGLANEKLFF. CDR3 bases: TGTGCCAGCAGTCGCCCCGGGTTAGCTAATGAAAAACTGTTTTTT.

The gene calls are TRBV7-6 and TRBJ2-7, with 7 positions matching TRBD2. V shed 5 bases and J 2 bases; nucleotides not matched to a gene: 12. CDR3 size: 16 residues. In germline, CDR1 is SGHVS, CDR2 FNYEAQ. As DNA, the CDR3 is TGTGCCAGCAGCAACAGCCGCGGGAGAGTAGCCTACGAGCAGTACTTC. Protein product: CASSNSRGRVAYEQYF.

The chain employs TRBV6-5 and TRBJ2-2; the match to TRBD1 covers 7 bases. Germline loops: CDR1 MNHEY, CDR2 SVGAGI. This CDR3 has 13 residues. The junction had 3 bases not matched to a gene; V was cut back by 4 bases and J by 7 bases. Here the CDR3 DNA reads TGTGCCAGCAGTTCCAGGGGGTTCGGGGAGCTGTTTTTT. This encodes CASSSRGFGELFF.

This clone appeared a single time. The chain links TRBV18 to TRBJ1-1; tentative D call: TRBD1 (6 bases). The length of the CDR3 is 13 residues. Germline values: CDR1 KGHSH, CDR2 LQKENI. Trimming took 6 bases from V and 3 from J, leaving 11 bases between them. The CDR3 spells CASSREGDTEAFF. CDR3 DNA sequence: TGTGCCAGCTCGAGGGAGGGGGACACTGAAGCTTTCTTT.

The chain employs TRBV2 and TRBJ1-5; no reliable D call. Germline CDR1 reads SNHLY; CDR2 reads FYNNEI. The CDR3 is made up of 14 amino acids. V was cut by 6 bases and J by 7 bases, with 16 bases left in between. CDR3 loop: CASRRSGGEQPQHF. Here the CDR3 DNA reads TGTGCCAGCAGAAGAAGCGGTGGAGAACAGCCCCAGCATTTT.

The chain has TRBV6-5 and TRBJ2-5, with 9 bases aligning to TRBD1. Gene TRBJ2-7 matches the end of the DNA better, so the J call may be wrong. Germline V CDR1 and CDR2: MNHEY, SVGAGI. CDR3 length: 12 amino acids. As DNA, the CDR3 is TGTGCCTGCCGGACAGGGGATAGCGAGCAGTACTTC. This codes for CACRTGDSEQYF.

The V call is TRBV7-9, the J call TRBJ2-7; tentatively, D is TRBD1 (5 bases). CDR1 and CDR2 (germline): SEHNR, FQNEAQ (reference sequence). Trimming pared 4 bases from V and 3 bases from J, leaving 10 bases between. CDR3 length: 13 amino acids. In DNA, the CDR3 is TGTGCCAGCAGCTCCTTTACAGGCTACGAGCAGTACTTC. This codes for CASSSFTGYEQYF.

This chain connects TRBV6-5 to TRBJ1-2; D unresolved. Trimming shortened V by 6 bases and J by 1 base, and 12 bases separated the two germline ends. Germline lookup yields CDR1 MNHEY and CDR2 SVGAGI. This CDR3 has 14 amino acids. This CDR3 is CASSPLSDNYGYTF. The CDR3 bases are TGTGCCAGCAGCCCCCTAAGTGATAACTATGGCTACACCTTC.

The V gene is TRBV27, the J gene TRBJ2-7, with D possibly TRBD1 on 5 matching bases. Per the germline V gene, CDR1 is MNHEY and CDR2 is SMNVEV (reference sequence). V shed 6 bases and J shed 2 bases, with 11 bases lying between them. The CDR3 spans 13 residues. The DNA of the CDR3 is TGTGCCAGCAGCTTCAGGGTCGCCTACGAGCAGTACTTC. It encodes CASSFRVAYEQYF.

The rearrangement uses TRBV19 and TRBJ1-1; 11 bases are shared with TRBD1. J gave up 5 bases and V 5 bases, and 4 bases lay outside the gene matches. Germline-derived CDR1 and CDR2 are LNHDA and SQIVND (reference sequence). The CDR3 covers 14 residues. The CDR3 is CASSLGDRGTEAFF. The CDR3 DNA reads TGTGCCAGTAGTCTAGGGGACAGGGGGACTGAAGCTTTCTTT.

This clone has a handful of counts. The chain links TRBV7-8 to TRBJ2-7; TRBD1 might be the D (6 bases). The CDR3 is 14 amino acids. Per germline, CDR1 SGHVS and CDR2 FQNEAQ. Trimming left V 3 bases short and J 2 bases short, with 11 bases between. CDR3 in DNA: TGTGCCAGCAGCTTCAACAGGGTCGCCTACGAGCAGTACTTC. Translation gives CASSFNRVAYEQYF.

This rearrangement joins TRBV29-1 to TRBJ2-6, with D perhaps TRBD2 (6 bases). The CDR3 length is 13 residues. V gave up 6 bases and J gave up 0 bases, with 6 bases separating them. The V gene's germline CDR1 is SQVTM and CDR2 ANQGSEA. The CDR3 is CSVEGSGANVLTF. In DNA, the CDR3 is TGCAGCGTGGAGGGCTCTGGGGCCAACGTCCTGACTTTC.

The rearrangement links TRBV6-1 to TRBJ2-7; D unresolved. This CDR3 contains 14 residues. Looked up from germline, CDR1 is MNHNS and CDR2 is SASEGT. V shed 6 bases and J shed 3 bases, with 15 bases lying between them. The CDR3 DNA reads TGTGCCAGCAGCCACCCTCACCTAAACTACGAGCAGTACTTC. The encoded protein is CASSHPHLNYEQYF.